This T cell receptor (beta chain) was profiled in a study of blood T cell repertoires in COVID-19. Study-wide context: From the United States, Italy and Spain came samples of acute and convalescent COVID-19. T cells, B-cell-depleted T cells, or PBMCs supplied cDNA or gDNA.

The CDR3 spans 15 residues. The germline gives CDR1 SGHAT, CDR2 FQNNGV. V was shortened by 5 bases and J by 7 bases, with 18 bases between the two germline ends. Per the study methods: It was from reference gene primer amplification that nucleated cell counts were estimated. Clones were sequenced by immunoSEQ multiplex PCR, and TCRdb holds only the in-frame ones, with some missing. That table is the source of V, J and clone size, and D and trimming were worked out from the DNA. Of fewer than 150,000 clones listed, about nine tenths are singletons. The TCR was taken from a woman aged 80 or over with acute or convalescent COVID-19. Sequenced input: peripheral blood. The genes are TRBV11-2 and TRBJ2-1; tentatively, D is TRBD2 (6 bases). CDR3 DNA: TGTGCCAGCAGCCCAGAATTGGCGCGGGAAAATGAGCAGTTCTTC. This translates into CASSPELARENEQFF.